The 18 T cell receptor beta chains given below trace back to one sample, sequenced in a study of Graves' ophthalmopathy and Graves' hyperthyroidism. Amplification of the TCR beta CDR3 regions used RNA transcripts (as template). Second-round multiplex PCR followed a first-round RT-PCR using HTBI primers. TCRdb reanalysed the multiplex PCR reads using MiXCR and keeps one entry per CDR3 protein. The sample includes roughly 350,000 distinct CDR3 sequences, 15% to 20% of them seen just once. Sequencing was carried out using peripheral blood. The receptor source for this set is an adult woman with stable Graves' hyperthyroidism.

There are a few counts of this clonotype. The chain combines TRBV9 with TRBJ1-2; no clear D gene. The V gene's germline CDR1 is SGDLS and CDR2 YYNGEE. The germline V and J ends were trimmed by 0 bases and 4 bases, with 10 bases remaining between them. The CDR3 extends over 14 amino acids. Here the CDR3 DNA reads TGTGCCAGCAGCGTAGAGTCCTGGGGCTATGGCTACACCTTC. Translated: CASSVESWGYGYTF.

The genes are TRBV6-1 and TRBJ1-2; D possibly corresponds to TRBD1 (6 bases). The CDR3 has 14 residues. The germline V and J ends were trimmed by 6 bases and 3 bases, with 14 bases remaining between them. Germline CDR1 reads MNHNS; CDR2 reads SASEGT. The CDR3 DNA is TGTGCCAGCAGAAGGGGGGCGCTTGACTATGGCTACACCTTC. Translation gives CASRRGALDYGYTF.

This clonotype showed up many times. A much larger clone differs from this one at a single base, so this may be a read error. The rearrangement uses TRBV27 and TRBJ1-2; D ambiguous. V was pared by 3 bases and J by 1 base, with 6 bases between. CDR3 length: 13 amino acids. CDR1 MNHEY and CDR2 SMNVEV come from the germline V gene (reference sequence). The CDR3 is CASSFGSNYGYTF. The CDR3 nucleotides are TGTGCCAGCAGTTTTGGCAGTAACTATGGCTACACCTTC.

This clonotype was observed many times. One junction end disagrees with the germline gene, perhaps due to a read error. The V gene is TRBV6-1, the J gene TRBJ2-7; D is uncertain. Per the germline V gene, CDR1 is MNHNS and CDR2 is SASEGT. This CDR3 has 13 amino acids. In DNA form, the CDR3 reads TGTGCCAGCAGTCAAGCACGAGGATACGAGCAGTACTTC. Translated: CASSQARGYEQYF.

The table lists this clonotype with many counts. The V gene is TRBV29-1, the J gene TRBJ2-2; TRBD1 or TRBD2 may be the D gene (6 bases each). V shed 4 bases and J shed 7 bases, with 10 bases lying between them. Per the germline V gene, CDR1 is SQVTM and CDR2 is ANQGSEA. This CDR3 is built from 12 residues. CDR3 amino acids: CSVAKGGGELFF. CDR3 coding DNA: TGCAGCGTTGCTAAGGGGGGCGGGGAGCTGTTTTTT.

In this sample, this clonotype turned up many times. CDR3: CASTKGRLAGFRQQYF. In nucleotides, the CDR3 is TGTGCCAGCACCAAAGGGAGGCTAGCGGGATTTCGGCAGCAGTACTTC. V is TRBV6-2 or TRBV6-3 and J is TRBJ2-7; 9 bases map to TRBD2. This CDR3 spans 16 amino acids. Germline assignment: CDR1 MNHEY and CDR2 SVGEGT. Unmatched junction bases numbered 18, after V lost 7 bases and J lost 8 bases.

Ten or more counts support this clonotype. The chain recombines TRBV28 with TRBJ1-5; the match to TRBD1 covers 7 bases. Germline-derived CDR1 and CDR2 are MDHEN and SYDVKM. There are 12 residues in the CDR3. J was trimmed by 4 bases and V by 10 bases; bases with no gene match: 4. The CDR3 here is CAIRGPNQPQHF. CDR3 DNA: TGTGCCATAAGGGGGCCGAATCAGCCCCAGCATTTT.

In its sample, this clonotype was seen a few times. The gene calls are TRBV5-4 and TRBJ2-7; D is uncertain. In germline, CDR1 is SGHNT, CDR2 YYREEE (reference sequence). CDR3 length: 16 amino acids. Trimming left V 0 bases short and J 3 bases short, with 16 bases between. DNA for the CDR3: TGTGCCAGCAGCTTGGGACTCCCCAGTAAGGTCTACGAGCAGTACTTC. Translated, it gives CASSLGLPSKVYEQYF.

This clonotype came up many times. The J gene is TRBJ2-2, the V gene TRBV6-1; 9 nucleotides agree with TRBD1. With V trimmed by 6 bases and J by 11 bases, 10 bases remained unmatched. The CDR3 is made up of 14 amino acids. Germline lookup yields CDR1 MNHNS and CDR2 SASEGT. The DNA of the CDR3 is TGTGCCAGCAGAACCTCGGGACAGGGAAGAGAGCTGTTTTTT. Protein product: CASRTSGQGRELFF.

In this sample, this clonotype turned up many times. CDR3: CASNPYRSLGGELFF. The DNA of the CDR3 is TGTGCCAGCAACCCATACAGGTCTCTGGGCGGGGAGCTGTTTTTT. The rearrangement links TRBV12-3 or TRBV12-4 to TRBJ2-2; perhaps TRBD1 as D (5 bases). V was shortened by 7 bases and J by 7 bases, with 19 bases between the two germline ends. This CDR3 has 15 residues.

This clonotype was seen more than once but under ten times. This chain joins TRBV5-1 and TRBJ1-1, with 10 bases aligning to TRBD1. Trimming took 4 bases from V and 0 from J; bases not matched to a gene: 6. CDR3 length: 16 amino acids. The germline gives CDR1 SGHRS, CDR2 YFSETQ. The CDR3 is CASSPWTGGMNTEAFF. The DNA for the CDR3 is TGCGCCAGCAGCCCTTGGACAGGGGGGATGAACACTGAAGCTTTCTTT.

In its sample, this clonotype was seen many times. The genes are TRBV20-1 and TRBJ2-7, with 8 bases identical to TRBD1. V was pared by 6 bases and J by 0 bases, with 10 bases of the junction left unmatched. The CDR3 is made up of 15 amino acids. Germline-derived CDR1 and CDR2 are DFQATT and SNEGSKA (reference sequence). The CDR3 here is CSATYRGTNSYEQYF. CDR3 bases: TGCAGTGCGACTTACAGGGGGACCAACTCCTACGAGCAGTACTTC.

This chain links TRBV6-2 or TRBV6-3 with TRBJ2-5; 10 bases match TRBD2. V was pared by 7 bases and J by 5 bases, with 13 bases of the junction left unmatched. The germline gives CDR1 MNHEY, CDR2 SVGEGT. CDR3 length: 16 amino acids. CDR3 protein: CASTYGPSGRTETQYF. The CDR3 DNA sequence: TGTGCCAGCACCTACGGTCCTAGCGGGAGAACGGAGACCCAGTACTTC.

In its sample, this clonotype was seen many times. V and J are TRBV11-2 and TRBJ2-7; TRBD1 might be the D (6 bases). The CDR3 loop spans 14 amino acids. From germline, CDR1 is SGHAT and CDR2 FQNNGV. V was cut by 2 bases and J by 2 bases, with 10 bases left in between. CDR3 residues: CASSLNEGAYEQYF. The CDR3 nucleotides read TGTGCCAGCAGCTTAAATGAGGGGGCCTACGAGCAGTACTTC.

This clonotype was observed many times. The chain recombines TRBV12-3 or TRBV12-4 with TRBJ2-7, with 8 bases fitting TRBD2. The CDR3 runs to 16 residues. The trim removed 1 base at V and 2 bases at J, leaving 7 bases unmatched. The DNA of the CDR3 is TGTGCCAGCAGTTTAGGGTTCCGGGAGGGAACCTACGAGCAGTACTTC. Its translation: CASSLGFREGTYEQYF.

This clonotype was counted ten times or more. This sequence joins TRBV6-2 or TRBV6-3 and TRBJ2-2; 7 positions match TRBD1. This CDR3 has 17 residues. The ends lost 6 bases at V and 1 base at J; junction bases unmatched: 11. The V gene's germline CDR1 is MNHEY and CDR2 SVGEGT. The CDR3 nucleotides read TGTGCCAGCAGCGACACTGACAGGGCGAGGAACACCGGGGAGCTGTTTTTT. Residues: CASSDTDRARNTGELFF.

This clonotype was detected many times. The rearrangement links TRBV7-8 to TRBJ2-7; the match to TRBD2 covers 13 bases. Germline V gene lookup returns CDR1 SGHVS and CDR2 FQNEAQ. Trimming took 5 bases from V and 4 from J; bases not matched to a gene: 8. This CDR3 is built from 16 residues. The CDR3 DNA sequence: TGTGCCAGCAGCCCAAGACTAGCGGGAGGCCTATACGAGCAGTACTTC. Translation gives CASSPRLAGGLYEQYF.

This clonotype showed up many times. This chain uses TRBV12-3 or TRBV12-4 with TRBJ1-5; maybe TRBD1 (5 bases). The CDR3 spans 14 residues. Trimming left V 1 base short and J 9 bases short, with 13 bases between. CDR3 protein: CASSLGGDILPQHF. CDR3 sequence (DNA): TGTGCCAGCAGTTTAGGAGGGGATATTTTGCCCCAGCATTTT.